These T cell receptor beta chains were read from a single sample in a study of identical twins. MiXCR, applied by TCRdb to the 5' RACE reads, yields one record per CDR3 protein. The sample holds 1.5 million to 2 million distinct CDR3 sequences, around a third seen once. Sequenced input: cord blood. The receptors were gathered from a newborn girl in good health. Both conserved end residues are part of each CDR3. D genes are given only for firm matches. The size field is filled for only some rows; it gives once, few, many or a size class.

CDR3nt: TGTGCCAGCTCACAACTAGCGGGAGGGGACGAGCAGTACTTC; CDR3aa: CASSQLAGGDEQYF; j_gene: TRBJ2-7; abundance: .; d_gene: TRBD2; len: 14; v_gene: TRBV18
CDR3nt: TGCAGCGCTGAAGATCTGGGGAACACTGAAGCTTTCTTT; CDR3aa: CSAEDLGNTEAFF; j_gene: TRBJ1-1; abundance: .; d_gene: .; len: 13; v_gene: TRBV29-1
CDR3nt: TGCAGTGCTAGAGACAGTTATCAGCCCCAGCATTTT; CDR3aa: CSARDSYQPQHF; j_gene: TRBJ1-5; abundance: few; d_gene: .; len: 12; v_gene: TRBV20-1
CDR3nt: TGTGCCGCAAGAGAACCTTCCTACAATGAGCAGTTCTTC; CDR3aa: CAAREPSYNEQFF; j_gene: TRBJ2-1; abundance: .; d_gene: .; len: 13; v_gene: TRBV10-3
CDR3nt: TGTGCCAGCAGTTTGGCAGGGGCCCTTCCCTACGAGCAGTACTTC; CDR3aa: CASSLAGALPYEQYF; j_gene: TRBJ2-7; abundance: .; d_gene: .; len: 15; v_gene: TRBV28
CDR3nt: TGTGCCAGCAGTGAAGCGCGGCCAACTAATGAAAAACTGTTTTTT; CDR3aa: CASSEARPTNEKLFF; j_gene: TRBJ1-4; abundance: once; d_gene: .; len: 15; v_gene: TRBV2
CDR3nt: TGTGCCAGCAGTCGCCACCCCACAGGGAACACTGAAGCTTTCTTT; CDR3aa: CASSRHPTGNTEAFF; j_gene: TRBJ1-1; abundance: few; d_gene: .; len: 15; v_gene: TRBV6-5
CDR3nt: TGTGCCAGCAGAGCGCGCCTGAGAACGTACGAGCAGTACTTC; CDR3aa: CASRARLRTYEQYF; j_gene: TRBJ2-7; abundance: .; d_gene: .; len: 14; v_gene: TRBV28
CDR3nt: TGTGCCAGCAGCCAAGGGACAGGGGGCGGCTACACCTTC; CDR3aa: CASSQGTGGGYTF; j_gene: TRBJ1-2; abundance: many; d_gene: TRBD1; len: 13; v_gene: TRBV3-1
CDR3nt: TGCAGCGGGTGTGACAGATCCTACAATGAGCAGTTCTTC; CDR3aa: CSGCDRSYNEQFF; j_gene: TRBJ2-1; abundance: many; d_gene: .; len: 13; v_gene: TRBV29-1
CDR3nt: TGTGCCAGCTCACCGCCCTACAGGTTGCGAGAGACCCAGTACTTC; CDR3aa: CASSPPYRLRETQYF; j_gene: TRBJ2-5; abundance: few; d_gene: .; len: 15; v_gene: TRBV18
CDR3nt: TGTGCCAGCAAAATGACGTGGGATTACTACAATGAGCAGTTCTTC; CDR3aa: CASKMTWDYYNEQFF; j_gene: TRBJ2-1; abundance: .; d_gene: .; len: 15; v_gene: TRBV7-9
CDR3nt: TGTGCCATCAGTGGACAGGGCTCCGGAGAGGGAGCTTTCTTT; CDR3aa: CAISGQGSGEGAFF; j_gene: TRBJ1-1; abundance: .; d_gene: TRBD1; len: 14; v_gene: TRBV10-3
CDR3nt: TGCAGCGTTGAGGGGGATGACCAGGGGTACGAGCAGTACTTC; CDR3aa: CSVEGDDQGYEQYF; j_gene: TRBJ2-7; abundance: many; d_gene: .; len: 14; v_gene: TRBV29-1
CDR3nt: TGTGCCAGCAGCCAAGATTATGGCACTGAAGCTTTCTTT; CDR3aa: CASSQDYGTEAFF; j_gene: TRBJ1-1; abundance: few; d_gene: .; len: 13; v_gene: TRBV3-1
CDR3nt: TGTGCCAGCAGTCCCCAACTAGCGGGAGGCCCCTTTTTGTTCTTC; CDR3aa: CASSPQLAGGPFLFF; j_gene: TRBJ2-1; abundance: few; d_gene: TRBD2; len: 15; v_gene: TRBV6-1
CDR3nt: TGCAGTGCTAGAGATCCCTTAGCTGGAGCCCGCTACGAGCAGTACTTC; CDR3aa: CSARDPLAGARYEQYF; j_gene: TRBJ2-7; abundance: few; d_gene: .; len: 16; v_gene: TRBV20-1
CDR3nt: TGCAGTGCTAGCTCGAGCGGACAGGGGGATGAAAAACTGTTTTTT; CDR3aa: CSASSSGQGDEKLFF; j_gene: TRBJ1-4; abundance: .; d_gene: TRBD1; len: 15; v_gene: TRBV20-1
CDR3nt: TGTGCCAGCAGCCAAGGTGTGGGACAGTACGATGAAGCTTTCTTT; CDR3aa: CASSQGVGQYDEAFF; j_gene: TRBJ1-1; abundance: few; d_gene: TRBD1; len: 15; v_gene: TRBV4-2
CDR3nt: TGTGCCAGCAGTGCCTACACGAATCAGCCCCAGCATTTT; CDR3aa: CASSAYTNQPQHF; j_gene: TRBJ1-5; abundance: .; d_gene: .; len: 13; v_gene: TRBV28
CDR3nt: TGTGCCATACTGACTAGTGCCGGGGAGCTGTTTTTT; CDR3aa: CAILTSAGELFF; j_gene: TRBJ2-2; abundance: few; d_gene: .; len: 12; v_gene: TRBV10-3
CDR3nt: TGTGCCAGCAGATCCGGGACTAGCGGAACTCCTATCGACGAGCAGTACTTC; CDR3aa: CASRSGTSGTPIDEQYF; j_gene: TRBJ2-7; abundance: .; d_gene: TRBD2; len: 17; v_gene: TRBV6-2/TRBV6-3
CDR3nt: TGTGCCAGCAGCTTAATTTTGACGGGCACAACTAATGAAAAACTGTTTTTT; CDR3aa: CASSLILTGTTNEKLFF; j_gene: TRBJ1-4; abundance: .; d_gene: .; len: 17; v_gene: TRBV7-9
CDR3nt: TGTGCCAGCAGCCAAGATCGACTAGGGAACGAGCAGTACTTC; CDR3aa: CASSQDRLGNEQYF; j_gene: TRBJ2-7; abundance: .; d_gene: .; len: 14; v_gene: TRBV4-2
CDR3nt: TGTGCCAGCAGTTCTCCCGGGAACACTGAAGCTTTCTTT; CDR3aa: CASSSPGNTEAFF; j_gene: TRBJ1-1; abundance: many; d_gene: .; len: 13; v_gene: TRBV28
CDR3nt: TGCAGTGCTAGGCGCGAATGGGGCACTGGCTACACCTTC; CDR3aa: CSARREWGTGYTF; j_gene: TRBJ1-2; abundance: .; d_gene: .; len: 13; v_gene: TRBV20-1